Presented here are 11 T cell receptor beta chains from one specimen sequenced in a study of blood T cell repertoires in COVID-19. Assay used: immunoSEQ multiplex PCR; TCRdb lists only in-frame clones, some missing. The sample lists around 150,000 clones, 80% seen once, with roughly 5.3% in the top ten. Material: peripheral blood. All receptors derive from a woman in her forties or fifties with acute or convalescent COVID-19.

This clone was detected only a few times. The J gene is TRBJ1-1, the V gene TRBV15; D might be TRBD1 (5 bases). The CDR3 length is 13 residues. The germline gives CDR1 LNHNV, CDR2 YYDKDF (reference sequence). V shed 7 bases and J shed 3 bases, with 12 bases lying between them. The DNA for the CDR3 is TGTGCCACCACCTGGGGCGAGGACACTGAAGCTTTCTTT. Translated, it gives CATTWGEDTEAFF.

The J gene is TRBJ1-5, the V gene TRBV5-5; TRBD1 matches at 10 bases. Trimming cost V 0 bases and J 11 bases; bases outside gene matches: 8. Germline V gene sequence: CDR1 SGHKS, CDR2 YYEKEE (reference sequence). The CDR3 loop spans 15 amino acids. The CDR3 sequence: CASSLGTGGVSAQHF. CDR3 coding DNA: TGTGCCAGCAGCTTGGGGACAGGGGGAGTTAGTGCCCAGCATTTT.

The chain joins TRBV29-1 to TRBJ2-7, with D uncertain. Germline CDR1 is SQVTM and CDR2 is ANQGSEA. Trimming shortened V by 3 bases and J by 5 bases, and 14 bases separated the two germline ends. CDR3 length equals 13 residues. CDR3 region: CSVDTVGLNEQYF. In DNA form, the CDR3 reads TGCAGCGTTGATACGGTCGGGTTAAACGAGCAGTACTTC.

The CDR3 nucleotides are TGTGCCAGCAGCTCTCACCATGACAGAAACAATGAGCAGTTCTTC. This sequence encodes CASSSHHDRNNEQFF. The V and J genes are TRBV3-1 (or the pseudogene TRBV3-2) and TRBJ2-1; possibly TRBD1 for D (5 bases). CDR1 is LGHDT, CDR2 YNNKEL, per germline (reference sequence). V was cut by 5 bases and J by 5 bases, with 16 bases left in between. The CDR3 loop spans 15 amino acids.

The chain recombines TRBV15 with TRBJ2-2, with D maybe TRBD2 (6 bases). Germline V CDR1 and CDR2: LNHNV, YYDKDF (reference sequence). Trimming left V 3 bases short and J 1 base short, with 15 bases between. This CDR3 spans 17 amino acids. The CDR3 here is CATSRGTDGGNTGELFF. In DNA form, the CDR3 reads TGTGCCACCAGCAGGGGCACGGACGGGGGGAACACCGGGGAGCTGTTTTTT.

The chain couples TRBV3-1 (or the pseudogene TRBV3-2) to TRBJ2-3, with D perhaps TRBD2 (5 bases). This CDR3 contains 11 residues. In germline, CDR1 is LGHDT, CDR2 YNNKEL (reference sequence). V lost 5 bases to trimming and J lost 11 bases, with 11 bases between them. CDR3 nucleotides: TGTGCCAGCAGCGCGGGTGTCTGGCAGTATTTT. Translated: CASSAGVWQYF.

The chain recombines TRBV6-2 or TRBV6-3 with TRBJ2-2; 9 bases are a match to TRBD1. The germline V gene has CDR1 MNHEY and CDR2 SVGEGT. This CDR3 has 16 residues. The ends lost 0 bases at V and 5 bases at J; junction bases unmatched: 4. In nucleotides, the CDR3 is TGTGCCAGCAGTTACTCGGGACAGGGTGGAACCGGGGAGCTGTTTTTT. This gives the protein CASSYSGQGGTGELFF.

CDR3 DNA: TGCGCCAGCAGCAAACAGGGAAGGGCCTACGAGCAGTACTTC. It yields the protein CASSKQGRAYEQYF. The genes are TRBV5-1 and TRBJ2-7, with D perhaps matching TRBD1 (6 bases). The CDR3 spans 14 residues. The V gene lost 4 bases and the J gene lost 2 bases, with 13 bases spanning the gap. Germline assignment: CDR1 SGHRS and CDR2 YFSETQ.

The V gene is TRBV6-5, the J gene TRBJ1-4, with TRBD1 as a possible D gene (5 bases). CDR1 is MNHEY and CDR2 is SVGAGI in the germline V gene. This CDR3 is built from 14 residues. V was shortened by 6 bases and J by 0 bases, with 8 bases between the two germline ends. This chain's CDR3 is CASRGAATNEKLFF. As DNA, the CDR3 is TGTGCCAGCAGAGGGGCTGCAACTAATGAAAAACTGTTTTTT.

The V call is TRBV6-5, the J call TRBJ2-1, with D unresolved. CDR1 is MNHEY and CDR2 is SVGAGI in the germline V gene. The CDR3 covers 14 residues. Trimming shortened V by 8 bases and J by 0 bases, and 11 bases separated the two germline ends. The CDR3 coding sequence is TGTGCCAGCTCCCCAGGTCCCTCCTACAATGAGCAGTTCTTC. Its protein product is CASSPGPSYNEQFF.

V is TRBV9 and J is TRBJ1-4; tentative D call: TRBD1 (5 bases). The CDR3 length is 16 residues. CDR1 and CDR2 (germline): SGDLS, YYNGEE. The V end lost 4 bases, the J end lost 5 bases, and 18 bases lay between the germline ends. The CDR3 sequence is CASSPDLGELNEKLFF. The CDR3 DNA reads TGTGCCAGCAGCCCAGATCTAGGGGAATTGAATGAAAAACTGTTTTTT.